This TCR beta chain is from a study of CXCR3-negative and CXCR3-positive naive CD8 T cells. Overall study: Libraries each contributed about 1.5 +/- 0.3 million TRB reads, for about 135 million in total.

Study results and limitations: Naive CXCR3-positive and CXCR3-negative cells shared similar TRBV-TRBJ usage, unlike memory cells. Memory CD8+ T cell repertoires were far less diverse than both naive subsets. Naive subsets had comparable surface CD5, so TRB CDR3 properties gauged TCR strength.

CDR3 length: 13 amino acids. Germline V gives CDR1 DFQATT, CDR2 SNEGSKA (reference sequence). All TRB cDNA libraries came from 5' RACE performed with UMI labels. TCRdb reprocessed the 5' RACE reads; each CDR3 protein has one entry and no DNA is given. The sample table includes roughly 40,000 distinct CDR3 sequences. Details on this clonotype: Its target is unknown.

The rearrangement uses TRBV20-1 and TRBJ1-1; TCRdb indicates TRBD1, and absent DNA this call remains unverified. Sequenced input: naive CXCR3- CD8+ T cells from blood. Noted subset: CD45RO-CCR7+CD27+CD95- naive CD8+ T cells lacking CXCR3 (TNR3-). The source is a human donor in good health. Some clones in this sample may be carry-over from other donors' samples. CDR3 region: CSARQGLGSEAFF.